This entry concerns a single T cell receptor beta chain. Its target is unknown. With survey level as its setting, the immunoSEQ assay was v3.0. Sequencing used immunoSEQ multiplex PCR; TCRdb keeps in-frame clones, though not all of them. The table shows roughly 14,000 clones, with roughly 80% occurring only once. This entry belongs to a study of long-term antiretroviral therapy in people with HIV. The study, taken as a whole, reports: The study collected no data on ART adherence, viral resistance or therapy changes.

The V gene lost 2 bases and the J gene lost 0 bases, with 11 bases spanning the gap. Germline CDR1 and CDR2: SGHDT and YYEEEE. CDR3 length: 15 amino acids. Treatment for all HIV-infected participants took place in the United States. The samples, holding roughly 0.95-10 million cryopreserved PBMC, were thawed before DNA extraction was carried out. The sample in question was unsorted PBMCs, obtained just before starting antiretroviral therapy. The chain joins TRBV5-6 to TRBJ1-1; D not resolved. This TCR was recovered from a man in his forties or fifties with HIV. This chain's CDR3 is CASSFVTSLNTEAFF. The DNA for the CDR3 is TGTGCCAGCAGCTTTGTGACAAGCTTGAACACTGAAGCTTTCTTT.